The 15 T cell receptor beta chains below all came from one sample that was sequenced in a study of beta chain features in type 1 diabetes. Study results and caveats: Shortening that was moderate but significant affected the TCRB CDR3s of Type 1 diabetes patients in all four CD4+ subsets.

Sequencing targeted expressed TCRB transcripts, as all isolated RNA had been reverse transcribed. The method was immunoSEQ multiplex PCR; TCRdb's version includes in-frame clones alone and lacks a portion of them. This sample has about 300,000 clones, with 13% found just once. Their antigen targets remain unknown. Sequencing was performed on naive CD4+ T cells from blood. The receptors come from a woman aged 18-29 years with type 1 diabetes.

This clone was seen a few times. The rearrangement uses TRBV2 and TRBJ1-1, with D maybe TRBD1 (6 bases). This CDR3 is built from 14 residues. Germline CDR1 SNHLY, CDR2 FYNNEI. V dropped 7 bases and J dropped 1 base, with 13 bases sitting between them. For the CDR3, the DNA is TGTGCCAGCACTGCACAGGGAGCGAACACTGAAGCTTTCTTT. Encoded protein: CASTAQGANTEAFF.

This chain connects TRBV9 to TRBJ2-1; the D gene is possibly TRBD1 (5 bases). Germline-derived CDR1 and CDR2 are SGDLS and YYNGEE. Trimming took 2 bases from V and 8 from J, leaving 8 bases between them. The CDR3 is 12 amino acids. CDR3 in amino acids: CASSVGADEQFF. CDR3 in DNA: TGTGCCAGCAGCGTTGGGGCGGATGAGCAGTTCTTC.

This clone was detected only a few times. The chain combines TRBV5-1 with TRBJ2-1; 11 bases line up with TRBD1. The ends lost 4 bases at V and 8 bases at J; junction bases unmatched: 5. The CDR3 extends over 14 amino acids. Germline V gene data show CDR1 as SGHRS and CDR2 as YFSETQ. CDR3 residues: CASSKGQGADEQFF. In nucleotides, the CDR3 is TGCGCCAGCAGCAAAGGACAGGGGGCGGATGAGCAGTTCTTC. Together with reference TRBV5-1 and TRBJ2-1, the CDR3 gives the full variable domain: KAGVTQTPRYLIKTRGQQVTLSCSPISGHRSVSWYQQTPGQGLQFLFEYFSETQRNKGNFPGRFSGRQFSNSRSEMNVSTLELGDSALYLCASSKGQGADEQFFGPGTRLTVL.

The chain uses TRBV5-6 and TRBJ2-1; TRBD2 might be the D (5 bases). The V end was cut by 1 base, the J end by 9 bases, with 14 bases between. CDR1 SGHDT and CDR2 YYEEEE come from the germline V gene. The CDR3 totals 14 residues. The CDR3, as DNA: TGTGCCAGCAGCTTGAGAGGGATCATCGGTGAGCAGTTCTTC. This sequence encodes CASSLRGIIGEQFF. The complete variable domain, with remaining parts taken from reference TRBV5-6 and TRBJ2-1, reads DAGVTQSPTHLIKTRGQQVTLRCSPKSGHDTVSWYQQALGQGPQFIFQYYEEEERQRGNFPDRFSGHQFPNYSSELNVNALLLGDSALYLCASSLRGIIGEQFFGPGTRLTVL.

This clone was counted a few times. V and J are TRBV29-1 and TRBJ2-1; TRBD2 aligns across 9 bases. Looked up from germline, CDR1 is SQVTM and CDR2 is ANQGSEA. This CDR3 spans 16 amino acids. The V segment lost 0 bases and the J segment 4 bases; nucleotides outside the gene matches: 7. The CDR3 protein is CSVEDRPSGKYNEQFF. CDR3 nucleotide sequence: TGCAGCGTTGAAGATCGGCCTAGCGGGAAGTACAATGAGCAGTTCTTC.

There are a few counts of this clone. This rearrangement joins TRBV20-1 to TRBJ2-1; D gene ambiguous. The CDR3 contains 10 residues. The germline V gene encodes CDR1 DFQATT and CDR2 SNEGSKA (reference sequence). Deletions cut 3 bases from V and 9 bases from J, with 6 bases between. CDR3 amino acids: CSASGLEQFF. CDR3 sequence (DNA): TGCAGTGCTAGTGGGCTTGAGCAGTTCTTC.

A few counts support this clone. CDR3 DNA sequence: TGCGCCAGCAGCTTGGCGGCTAGCGGAAGGGATACGCAGTATTTT. It is translated as CASSLAASGRDTQYF. This chain connects TRBV5-1 to TRBJ2-3; 7 bases match TRBD2. V lost 0 bases to trimming and J lost 6 bases; unmatched junction nucleotides: 7. The germline V gene encodes CDR1 SGHRS and CDR2 YFSETQ. The CDR3 is made up of 15 amino acids.

The genes are TRBV29-1 and TRBJ2-3; D unclear. The V gene's germline CDR1 is SQVTM and CDR2 ANQGSEA. The CDR3 totals 12 residues. The V gene lost 4 bases and the J gene lost 0 bases, with 5 bases spanning the gap. CDR3 amino acids: CSVATSTDTQYF. The DNA of the CDR3 is TGCAGCGTTGCGACTAGCACAGATACGCAGTATTTT.

This clone was observed a few times. The chain employs TRBV11-2 and TRBJ2-3, with D uncertain. The V gene lost 5 bases and the J gene lost 0 bases, with 9 bases spanning the gap. In germline, CDR1 is SGHAT, CDR2 FQNNGV. The length of the CDR3 is 14 residues. CDR3: CASSMSRSTDTQYF. CDR3 sequence (DNA): TGTGCCAGCAGCATGTCCCGGAGCACAGATACGCAGTATTTT.

The sample holds a few counts of this clone. The chain carries TRBV4-3 and TRBJ2-1, with TRBD2 matching 11 bases. The CDR3 totals 20 residues. V was clipped by 1 base and J by 2 bases; unmatched bases: 13. Germline V gene lookup returns CDR1 LGHNA and CDR2 YSLEER. The CDR3: CASSQVGLAGGPTPYNEQFF. Written as DNA, the CDR3 is TGCGCCAGCAGCCAAGTTGGGCTAGCGGGAGGTCCTACCCCCTACAATGAGCAGTTCTTC.

This clone has a handful of counts. The chain recombines TRBV5-1 with TRBJ2-1; 7 positions match TRBD1. Trimming took 0 bases from V and 7 from J; bases not matched to a gene: 10. The CDR3 spans 16 residues. Germline CDR1 and CDR2: SGHRS and YFSETQ. The DNA of the CDR3 is TGCGCCAGCAGCTTGGGGGACAGCTTTCCAAGGAATGAGCAGTTCTTC. It translates to CASSLGDSFPRNEQFF. Combining the CDR3 with reference TRBV5-1 and TRBJ2-1 gives the whole variable domain KAGVTQTPRYLIKTRGQQVTLSCSPISGHRSVSWYQQTPGQGLQFLFEYFSETQRNKGNFPGRFSGRQFSNSRSEMNVSTLELGDSALYLCASSLGDSFPRNEQFFGPGTRLTVL.

V and J are TRBV19 and TRBJ1-1; D gene uncertain. Per the germline V gene, CDR1 is LNHDA and CDR2 is SQIVND (reference sequence). With 5 bases removed from V and 0 bases from J, the gap between germline ends came to 10 bases. CDR3 length equals 14 residues. The CDR3: CASSFYSLNTEAFF. CDR3 DNA sequence: TGTGCCAGTAGTTTTTACAGCCTGAACACTGAAGCTTTCTTT.

This clone was counted only a few times. This rearrangement joins TRBV4-2 to TRBJ1-2; D unclear. The CDR3 sequence is 15 residues long. Trimming pared 0 bases from V and 4 bases from J, leaving 12 bases between. Germline CDR1 is LGHNA and CDR2 is YNFKEQ. The CDR3 region is CASSQDMAAGYGYTF. CDR3 bases: TGTGCCAGCAGCCAAGATATGGCGGCGGGCTATGGCTACACCTTC.

The rearrangement uses TRBV28 and TRBJ1-2; 10 bases are a match to TRBD1. CDR3 size: 16 residues. V shed 2 bases and J 2 bases; nucleotides not matched to a gene: 5. CDR1 MDHEN and CDR2 SYDVKM come from the germline V gene. CDR3 bases: TGTGCCAGCAGTTTAGGGACAGGGGATGTGAACTATGGCTACACCTTC. Translated, it gives CASSLGTGDVNYGYTF.

This clone was recorded a few times. The rearrangement uses TRBV19 and TRBJ2-3; tentatively, D is TRBD1 (6 bases). Per the germline V gene, CDR1 is LNHDA and CDR2 is SQIVND (reference sequence). This CDR3 spans 14 amino acids. The germline V and J ends were trimmed by 7 bases and 4 bases, with 15 bases remaining between them. In nucleotides, the CDR3 is TGTGCCAGTATGTGGCAGGGGTTGCCAGATACGCAGTATTTT. Translating gives CASMWQGLPDTQYF.